These T cell receptor beta chains were read from a single sample in a study of molecular identifiers for immune sequencing clone quantification. MiXCR, applied by TCRdb to the PCR reads, yields one record per CDR3 protein. The sample records hundreds of thousands of distinct CDR3 sequences, 24% being singletons. Sequencing was carried out using naive CD8+ T cells from blood, with Jurkat cell RNA spiked in. These receptor sequences come from a human donor in good health. Some libraries in this study had Jurkat cell RNA spiked in. CDR3s include the opening cysteine and the closing phenylalanine or tryptophan. Fields, in order: clone size, J gene, D gene, V gene, CDR3 DNA, CDR3 protein. A D gene is named only where the DNA matches it firmly. Clone size, where shown, is once, few, many, or a class for clones that have expanded.

-	TRBJ1-1	TRBD1	TRBV6-5	TGTGCCAGCGGTTCTACAGGGGAGACTGAAGCTTTCTTT	CASGSTGETEAFF
-	TRBJ2-3	TRBD2	TRBV15	TGTGCCACCAGCAGAGACTGGACTAGCGGGGCAGATACGCAGTATTTT	CATSRDWTSGADTQYF
few	TRBJ2-3	TRBD2	TRBV19	TGTGCCAGTACCCCCGGGACTAGCGGTGATACGCAGTATTTT	CASTPGTSGDTQYF
-	TRBJ1-1	-	TRBV7-9	TGTGCCAGCAGCTTAGGGACACCGGAAGCTTTCTTT	CASSLGTPEAFF
few	TRBJ2-4	-	TRBV20-1	TGCAGTGCTAACACCCTACTAGCCGATGCCAAAAACATTCAGTACTTC	CSANTLLADAKNIQYF
-	TRBJ2-7	-	TRBV25-1	TGTGCCAGCAGTGAATCCCCTGAGTACGAGCAGTACTTC	CASSESPEYEQYF
few	TRBJ2-7	-	TRBV4-1	TGCGCCAGCAGCCAAGGGCAGGGGAAGAGTTACGAGCAGTACTTC	CASSQGQGKSYEQYF
-	TRBJ2-7	TRBD1	TRBV4-3	TGCGCCAGCAGCCCGGGACAGTTCTGCGAGCAGTACTTC	CASSPGQFCEQYF
-	TRBJ1-2	TRBD1	TRBV19	TGTGCCAGTAGTCCAGGGGGCGCCCACGGCTACACCTTC	CASSPGGAHGYTF
-	TRBJ2-7	TRBD2	TRBV4-3	TGCGCCAGCAGCCAAGGGACTAGCGGCCCCTACGAGCGGTACTTC	CASSQGTSGPYERYF
-	TRBJ1-1	-	TRBV3-2	TGTGCCAGCAGCCAAGATCGAGGGGGCTCAAACACTGAAGCTTTCTTT	CASSQDRGGSNTEAFF
-	TRBJ2-1	TRBD2	TRBV6-5	TGTGCCAGCAGTCCGACTAGCGGGAGGTCCAATGAGCAGCTCTTC	CASSPTSGRSNEQLF
few	TRBJ1-4	-	TRBV28	TGTGCCAGCAGACACAGGGCAACTAATGAAAAACTGTTTTTT	CASRHRATNEKLFF
-	TRBJ2-5	-	TRBV27	TGTGCCAGCTCCCCGCTCGGCGTAACGTACCAAGAGACCCAGTACTTC	CASSPLGVTYQETQYF
-	TRBJ1-1	-	TRBV5-5	TGTGCCAGCAGCTTGGACTTGGACACTGAAGCTTTCTTT	CASSLDLDTEAFF
few	TRBJ2-3	-	TRBV20-1	TGCAGTGCTAGAGAGAGGGGGGGTTCAACAGATACGCAGTATTTT	CSARERGGSTDTQYF
many	TRBJ2-1	-	TRBV24-1	TGTGCCACCAGTGATTTCAATGAGCAGTTCTTC	CATSDFNEQFF
-	TRBJ2-5	-	TRBV9	TGTGCCAGCAGCGTTGAGAGGCGTTGGGGCGAGACCCAGTACTTC	CASSVERRWGETQYF
many	TRBJ1-1	-	TRBV7-9	TGTGCCAGCAGCTCTAGGAACACTGAAGCTTTCTTT	CASSSRNTEAFF
many	TRBJ2-5	-	TRBV5-1	TGCGCCAGCAGCTTGGGTACGGACGAGACCCAGTACTTC	CASSLGTDETQYF
many	TRBJ2-7	TRBD2	TRBV28	TGTGCCAGCAGTTCTAGCGGGAGAGTTTACGAGCAGTACTTC	CASSSSGRVYEQYF
-	TRBJ2-7	-	TRBV6-2/TRBV6-3	TGTGCCAGCAGTTACGGCGGCTACTCCTACGAGCAGTACTTC	CASSYGGYSYEQYF
-	TRBJ2-7	-	TRBV5-8	TGTGCCAGCGGCTTGGGCCTCGGGGGGCTAGGCTCTGAGGAGCAGTACTTC	CASGLGLGGLGSEEQYF
few	TRBJ2-7	-	TRBV6-2/TRBV6-3	TGTGCCAGCAGTTCCGGGACGACGGCAGATTACGAGCAGTACTTC	CASSSGTTADYEQYF
-	TRBJ1-5	TRBD1	TRBV18	TGTGCCAGCTCACCAAGACAGGGAGAAATAGCCAAAAATCAGCCCCAGCATTTT	CASSPRQGEIAKNQPQHF
-	TRBJ2-3	TRBD2	TRBV4-1	TGCGCCAGCAGCCATGCCCTAGCGGGAAGCACAGATACGCAGTATTTT	CASSHALAGSTDTQYF
-	TRBJ2-1	-	TRBV5-6	TGTGCCAGCAGCCCCGACCGGGGAGCCTACGATGAGCAGTTCTTC	CASSPDRGAYDEQFF
-	TRBJ2-7	-	TRBV7-9	TGTGCCAGCAGCCCTTGGCCAGAGCCCTACGAGCAGTACTTC	CASSPWPEPYEQYF
many	TRBJ2-5	TRBD1	TRBV6-2/TRBV6-3	TGTGCCAGCAGCCAGACAGGGGGCAGAGAGACCCAGTACTTC	CASSQTGGRETQYF